This paragraph covers one T cell receptor (beta chain) sequence. Its target is unknown. The data were taken from a study of PD-L1 blockade in urothelial cancer. Turning to the study itself: Patients, treated from about 2014 onward, received atezolizumab 1,200 mg intravenously every 3 weeks. Blood samples had a median of around 150,000 T cells. Notes on the study in general: Durable-benefit patients had greater expansion of tumor-associated blood clones at 3 weeks.

Time point reported: pretreatment peripheral blood. The study collected 1 to 8 samples per patient, pretreatment and on-treatment. Only in-frame clones appear in the TCRdb table, and some are missing; sequencing was by immunoSEQ multiplex PCR. The repertoire has over 100,000 clones, roughly 83% of them found once; the top ten carry 3.2%. CDR3 size: 15 residues. CDR1 is MNHNS, CDR2 SASEGT, per germline. The V end was cut by 5 bases, the J end by 4 bases, with 15 bases between. The chain recombines TRBV6-1 with TRBJ2-1; D is perhaps TRBD2 (6 bases). This TCR was sampled from a man over 45 with urothelial cancer. Here the sequenced sample was PBMCs, taken around atezolizumab (anti-PD-L1) treatment. The CDR3, as DNA: TGTGCCAGCAGTTTAATCGCTAGCGAGTACAATGAGCAGTTCTTC. It translates to CASSLIASEYNEQFF.